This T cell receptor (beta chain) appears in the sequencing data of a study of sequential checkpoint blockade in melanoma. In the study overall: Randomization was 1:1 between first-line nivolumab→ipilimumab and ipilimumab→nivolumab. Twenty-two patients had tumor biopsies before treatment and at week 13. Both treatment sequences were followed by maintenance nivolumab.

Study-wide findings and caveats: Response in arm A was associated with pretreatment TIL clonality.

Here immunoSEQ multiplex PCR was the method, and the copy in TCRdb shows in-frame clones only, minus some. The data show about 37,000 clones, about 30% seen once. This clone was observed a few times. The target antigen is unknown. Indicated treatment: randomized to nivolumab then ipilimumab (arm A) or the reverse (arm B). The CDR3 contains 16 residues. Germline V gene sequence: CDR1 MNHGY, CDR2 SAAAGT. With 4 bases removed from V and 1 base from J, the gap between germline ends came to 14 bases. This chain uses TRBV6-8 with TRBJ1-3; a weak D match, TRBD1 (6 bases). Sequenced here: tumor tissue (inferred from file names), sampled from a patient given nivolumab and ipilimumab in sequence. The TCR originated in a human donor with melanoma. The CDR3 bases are TGTGCCAGCAGTTGGGATATCAGGGGTTCTGGAAACACCATATATTTT. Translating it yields CASSWDIRGSGNTIYF.